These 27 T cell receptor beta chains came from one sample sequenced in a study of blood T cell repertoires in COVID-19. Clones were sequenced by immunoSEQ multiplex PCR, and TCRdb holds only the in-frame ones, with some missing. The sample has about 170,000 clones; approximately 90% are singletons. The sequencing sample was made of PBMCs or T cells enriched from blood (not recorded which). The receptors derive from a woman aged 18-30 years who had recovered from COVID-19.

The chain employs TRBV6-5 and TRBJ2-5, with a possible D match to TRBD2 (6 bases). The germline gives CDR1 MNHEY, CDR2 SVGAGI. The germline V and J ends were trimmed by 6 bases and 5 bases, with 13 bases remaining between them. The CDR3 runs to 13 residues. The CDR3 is CASRWGGLETQYF. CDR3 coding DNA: TGTGCCAGCAGATGGGGAGGTTTGGAGACCCAGTACTTC.

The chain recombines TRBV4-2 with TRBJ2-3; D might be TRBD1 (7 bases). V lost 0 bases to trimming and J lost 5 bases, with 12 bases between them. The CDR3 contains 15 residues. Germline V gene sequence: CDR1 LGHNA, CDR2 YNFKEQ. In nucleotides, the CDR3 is TGTGCCAGCAGCCAAGAAGGGGGGACAGTAGATACGCAGTATTTT. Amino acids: CASSQEGGTVDTQYF.

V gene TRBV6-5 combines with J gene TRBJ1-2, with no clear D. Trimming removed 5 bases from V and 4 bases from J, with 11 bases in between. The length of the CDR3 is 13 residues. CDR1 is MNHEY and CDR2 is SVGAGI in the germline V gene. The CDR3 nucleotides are TGTGCCAGCAGTCCCAGAGACACCTATGGCTACACCTTC. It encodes CASSPRDTYGYTF.

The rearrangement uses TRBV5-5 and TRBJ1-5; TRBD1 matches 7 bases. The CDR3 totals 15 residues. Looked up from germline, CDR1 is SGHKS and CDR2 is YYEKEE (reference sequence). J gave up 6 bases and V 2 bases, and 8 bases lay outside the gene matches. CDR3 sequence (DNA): TGTGCCAGCAGCTTCACGGAGGGGACAGCTCAGCCCCAGCATTTT. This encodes CASSFTEGTAQPQHF.

The CDR3 nucleotides read TGTGCCTGGAGTCGAGATGAAAAACTGTTTTTT. Translating gives CAWSRDEKLFF. The V call is TRBV30, the J call TRBJ1-4; D gene unclear. The CDR3 contains 11 residues. Per germline, CDR1 GTSNPN and CDR2 SVGIG (reference sequence). V dropped 2 bases and J dropped 6 bases, with 4 bases sitting between them. Full variable domain (rest looked up from reference TRBV30 and TRBJ1-4): SQTIHQWPATLVQPVGSPLSLECTVEGTSNPNLYWYRQAAGRGLQLLFYSVGIGQISSEVPQNLSASRPQDRQFILSSKKLLLSDSGFYLCAWSRDEKLFFGSGTQLSVL.

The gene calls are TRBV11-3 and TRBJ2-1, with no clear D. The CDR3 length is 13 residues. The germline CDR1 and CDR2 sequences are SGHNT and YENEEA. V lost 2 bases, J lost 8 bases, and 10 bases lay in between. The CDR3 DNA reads TGTGCCAGCAGCTTAAGGAGTCCGGATGAGCAGTTCTTC. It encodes CASSLRSPDEQFF.

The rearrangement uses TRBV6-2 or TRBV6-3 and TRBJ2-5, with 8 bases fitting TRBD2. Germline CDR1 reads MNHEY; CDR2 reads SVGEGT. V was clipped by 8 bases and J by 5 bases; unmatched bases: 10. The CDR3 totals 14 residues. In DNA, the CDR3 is TGTGCCAGCCGCCTTTTTCCGGGGGGGGAGACCCAGTACTTC. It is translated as CASRLFPGGETQYF.

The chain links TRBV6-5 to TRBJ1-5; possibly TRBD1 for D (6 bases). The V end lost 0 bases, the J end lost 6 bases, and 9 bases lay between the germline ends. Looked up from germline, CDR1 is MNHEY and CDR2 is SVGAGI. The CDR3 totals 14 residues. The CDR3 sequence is CASSYSQGRQPQHF. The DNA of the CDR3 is TGTGCCAGCAGTTACTCGCAGGGGCGTCAGCCCCAGCATTTT.

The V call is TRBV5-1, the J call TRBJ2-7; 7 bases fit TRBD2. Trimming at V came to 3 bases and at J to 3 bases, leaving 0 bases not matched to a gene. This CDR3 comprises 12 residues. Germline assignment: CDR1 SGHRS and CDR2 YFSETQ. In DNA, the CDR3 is TGCGCCAGCAGCTCGGGGGGCTACGAGCAGTACTTC. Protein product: CASSSGGYEQYF.

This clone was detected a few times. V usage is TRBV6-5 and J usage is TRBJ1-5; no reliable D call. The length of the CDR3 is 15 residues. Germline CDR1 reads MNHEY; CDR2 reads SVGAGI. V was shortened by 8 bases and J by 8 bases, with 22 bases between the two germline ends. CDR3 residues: CASPTEEGAAEPQHF. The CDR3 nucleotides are TGTGCCAGCCCAACAGAGGAGGGAGCTGCGGAGCCCCAGCATTTT.

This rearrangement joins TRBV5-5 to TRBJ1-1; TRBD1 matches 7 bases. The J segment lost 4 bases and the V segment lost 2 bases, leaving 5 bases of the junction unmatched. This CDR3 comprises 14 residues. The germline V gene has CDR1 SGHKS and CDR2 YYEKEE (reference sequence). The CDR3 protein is CASSFWAGGTEAFF. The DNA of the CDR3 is TGTGCCAGCAGCTTTTGGGCAGGGGGCACTGAAGCTTTCTTT.

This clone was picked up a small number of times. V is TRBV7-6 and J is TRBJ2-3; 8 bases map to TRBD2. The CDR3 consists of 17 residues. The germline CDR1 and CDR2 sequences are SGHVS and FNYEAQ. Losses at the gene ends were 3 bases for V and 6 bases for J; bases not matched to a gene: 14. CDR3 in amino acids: CASSFPLGSGSTDTQYF. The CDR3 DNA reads TGTGCCAGCAGCTTTCCCCTCGGGAGCGGGAGTACGGATACGCAGTATTTT.

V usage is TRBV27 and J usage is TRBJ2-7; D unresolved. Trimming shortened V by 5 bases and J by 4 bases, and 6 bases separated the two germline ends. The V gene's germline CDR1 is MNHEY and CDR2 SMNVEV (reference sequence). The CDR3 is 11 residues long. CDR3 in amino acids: CASSHRYEQYF. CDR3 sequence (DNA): TGTGCCAGCAGTCACCGGTACGAGCAGTACTTC.

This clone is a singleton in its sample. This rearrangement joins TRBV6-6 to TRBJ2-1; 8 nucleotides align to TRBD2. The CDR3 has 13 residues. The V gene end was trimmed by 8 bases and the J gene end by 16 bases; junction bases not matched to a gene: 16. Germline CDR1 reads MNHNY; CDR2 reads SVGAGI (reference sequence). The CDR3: CASGREGDNEPFF. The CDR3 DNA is TGTGCCAGCGGACGGGAGGGAGACAATGAGCCCTTCTTC.

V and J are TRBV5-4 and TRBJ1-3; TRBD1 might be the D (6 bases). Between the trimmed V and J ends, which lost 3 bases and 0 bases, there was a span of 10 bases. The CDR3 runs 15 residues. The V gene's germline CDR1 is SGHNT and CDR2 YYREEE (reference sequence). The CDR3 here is CASSSDRSSGNTIYF. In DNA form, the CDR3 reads TGTGCCAGCAGCTCCGACAGGAGCTCTGGAAACACCATATATTTT. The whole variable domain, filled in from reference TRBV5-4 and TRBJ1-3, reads ETGVTQSPTHLIKTRGQQVTLRCSSQSGHNTVSWYQQALGQGPQFIFQYYREEENGRGNFPPRFSGLQFPNYSSELNVNALELDDSALYLCASSSDRSSGNTIYFGEGSWLTVV.

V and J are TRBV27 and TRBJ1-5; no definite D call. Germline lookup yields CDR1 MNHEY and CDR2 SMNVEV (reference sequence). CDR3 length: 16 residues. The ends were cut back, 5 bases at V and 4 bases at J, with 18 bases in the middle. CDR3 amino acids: CASSQIAFYGNQPQHF. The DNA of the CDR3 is TGTGCCAGCAGTCAAATAGCCTTTTATGGAAATCAGCCCCAGCATTTT.

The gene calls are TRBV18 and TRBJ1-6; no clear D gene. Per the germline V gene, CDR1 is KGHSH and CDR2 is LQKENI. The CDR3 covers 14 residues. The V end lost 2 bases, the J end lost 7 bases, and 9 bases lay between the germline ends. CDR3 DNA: TGTGCCAGCTCACCAAGTCAGTTGAATTCACCCCTCCACTTT. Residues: CASSPSQLNSPLHF.

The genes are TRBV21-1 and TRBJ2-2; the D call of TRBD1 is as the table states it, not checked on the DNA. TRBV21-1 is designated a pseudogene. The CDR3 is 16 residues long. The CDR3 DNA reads TGTGCCAGCCGCGACAGGGGTCCAGTCGACACCGGGGAGCTGTTTTTT. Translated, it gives CASRDRGPVDTGELFF.

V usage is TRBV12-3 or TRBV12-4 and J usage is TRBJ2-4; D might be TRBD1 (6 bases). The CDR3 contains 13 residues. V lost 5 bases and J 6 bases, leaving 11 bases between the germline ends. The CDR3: CASSETRGNIQYF. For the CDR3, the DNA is TGTGCCAGCAGTGAGACCAGGGGAAACATTCAGTACTTC.

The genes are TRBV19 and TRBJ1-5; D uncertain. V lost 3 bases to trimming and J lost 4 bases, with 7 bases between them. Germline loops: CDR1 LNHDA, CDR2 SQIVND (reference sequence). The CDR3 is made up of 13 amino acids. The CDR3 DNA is TGTGCCAGTAGTATGGCGGTTAATCAGCCCCAGCATTTT. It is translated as CASSMAVNQPQHF.

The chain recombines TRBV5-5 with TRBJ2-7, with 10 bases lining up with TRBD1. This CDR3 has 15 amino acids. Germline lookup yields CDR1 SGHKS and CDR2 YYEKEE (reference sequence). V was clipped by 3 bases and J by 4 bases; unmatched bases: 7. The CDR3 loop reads CASSWEGQGLYEQYF. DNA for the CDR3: TGTGCCAGCAGCTGGGAGGGACAGGGGTTATACGAGCAGTACTTC.

CDR3 in amino acids: CASSAGQYNEQFF. The CDR3 DNA reads as TGTGCCAGCAGCGCGGGACAGTACAATGAGCAGTTCTTC. The chain couples TRBV11-2 to TRBJ2-1; possible D gene TRBD1, 7 bases. The CDR3 has 13 amino acids. The ends were cut back, 5 bases at V and 4 bases at J, with 9 bases in the middle. Per the germline V gene, CDR1 is SGHAT and CDR2 is FQNNGV.

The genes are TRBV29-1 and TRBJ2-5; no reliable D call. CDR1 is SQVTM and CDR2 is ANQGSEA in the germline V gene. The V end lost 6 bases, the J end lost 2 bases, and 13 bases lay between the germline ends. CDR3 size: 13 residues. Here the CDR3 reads CSVSRSRQETQYF. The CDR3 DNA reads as TGCAGCGTGTCCAGATCGCGGCAAGAGACCCAGTACTTC.

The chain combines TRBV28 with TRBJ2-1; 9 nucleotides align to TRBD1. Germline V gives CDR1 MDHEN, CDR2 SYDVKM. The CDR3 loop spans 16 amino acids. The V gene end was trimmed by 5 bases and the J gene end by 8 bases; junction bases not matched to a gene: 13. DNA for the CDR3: TGTGCCAGCAGTCCGACCCACAGGGGGCTTGGCTATGAGCAGTTCTTC. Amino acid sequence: CASSPTHRGLGYEQFF.

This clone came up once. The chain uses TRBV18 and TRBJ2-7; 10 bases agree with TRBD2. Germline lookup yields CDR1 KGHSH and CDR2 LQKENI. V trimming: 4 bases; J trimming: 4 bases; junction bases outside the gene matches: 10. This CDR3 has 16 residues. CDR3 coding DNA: TGTGCCAGCTCACGCTCCCCTAGCGGGAGCTGGTACGAGCAGTACTTC. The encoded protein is CASSRSPSGSWYEQYF.

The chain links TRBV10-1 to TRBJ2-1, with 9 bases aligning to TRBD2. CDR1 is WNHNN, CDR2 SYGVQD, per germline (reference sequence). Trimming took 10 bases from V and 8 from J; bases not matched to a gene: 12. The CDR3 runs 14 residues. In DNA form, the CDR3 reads TGCGCCACCTCAGGAGGTAGCGGGAGAGATGAGCAGTTCTTC. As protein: CATSGGSGRDEQFF.

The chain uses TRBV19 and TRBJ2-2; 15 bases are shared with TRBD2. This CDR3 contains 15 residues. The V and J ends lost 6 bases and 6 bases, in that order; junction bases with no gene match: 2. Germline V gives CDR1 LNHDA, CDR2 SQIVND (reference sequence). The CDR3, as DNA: TGTGCCAGTAGCGGACTAGCGGGAGGGCCCGGGGAGCTGTTTTTT. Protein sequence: CASSGLAGGPGELFF.